Listed here are 15 T cell receptor beta chains from one sample, sequenced in a study of blood T cell repertoires in COVID-19. Generated by immunoSEQ multiplex PCR, the TCRdb table keeps only in-frame clones and is missing some. The repertoire holds about 170,000 clones, with roughly 88% as singletons. Material for sequencing was PBMCs or T cells enriched from blood (not recorded which). The receptors shown here come from a man in his forties or fifties who had recovered from COVID-19.

CDR3 sequence: CASSAKDSGYGYTF. The CDR3 region has the DNA TGTGCCAGCAGCGCTAAGGACAGCGGCTATGGCTACACCTTC. The gene calls are TRBV6-5 and TRBJ1-2, with TRBD1 as a possible D gene (6 bases). CDR1 is MNHEY and CDR2 is SVGAGI in the germline V gene. The CDR3 is 14 residues long. With 6 bases removed from V and 4 bases from J, the gap between germline ends came to 15 bases.

The rearrangement links TRBV7-9 to TRBJ2-4; TRBD1 matches 8 bases. Trimming took 1 base from V and 0 from J; bases not matched to a gene: 8. Germline loops: CDR1 SEHNR, CDR2 FQNEAQ (reference sequence). The CDR3 totals 18 residues. The CDR3 region has the DNA TGTGCCAGCAGCTTAGAGGCGCGACAGGGGCTAGCCAAAAACATTCAGTACTTC. It translates to CASSLEARQGLAKNIQYF.

This chain joins TRBV11-2 and TRBJ1-4; D unclear. Deletions cut 5 bases from V and 3 bases from J, with 13 bases between. CDR3 length: 15 residues. Germline assignment: CDR1 SGHAT and CDR2 FQNNGV. In nucleotides, the CDR3 is TGTGCCAGCAGCAGAGACGGACTGCCTAATGAAAAACTGTTTTTT. Protein product: CASSRDGLPNEKLFF.

This chain links TRBV28 with TRBJ1-4; 7 positions agree with TRBD1. Trimming at V came to 6 bases and at J to 7 bases, leaving 8 bases not matched to a gene. This CDR3 has 14 amino acids. Germline V gene sequence: CDR1 MDHEN, CDR2 SYDVKM. The CDR3 spells CASRTRGQGEKLFF. CDR3 in DNA: TGTGCCAGCAGAACTAGGGGGCAGGGTGAAAAACTGTTTTTT.

The rearrangement joins TRBV7-9 to TRBJ2-5, with D perhaps matching TRBD1 (6 bases). Per germline, CDR1 SEHNR and CDR2 FQNEAQ (reference sequence). V was trimmed by 6 bases and J by 5 bases, leaving 13 bases between them. The CDR3 runs 13 residues. The DNA for the CDR3 is TGTGCCAGCAGGGACAGTGTGAGGGAGACCCAGTACTTC. Protein sequence: CASRDSVRETQYF.

The rearrangement links TRBV5-1 to TRBJ2-2; TRBD1 agrees at 7 bases. From germline, CDR1 is SGHRS and CDR2 YFSETQ. After removal of 6 bases from V and 9 bases from J, the junction contained 14 bases not matched to a gene. The CDR3 spans 15 residues. CDR3 sequence (DNA): TGCGCCAGCACCACAGGACAGGATATCAAATGGGAGCTGTTTTTT. Its protein product is CASTTGQDIKWELFF.

The CDR3 protein is CASKAGWGYTF. The CDR3 nucleotides read TGTGCCAGTAAGGCGGGATGGGGCTACACCTTC. The gene calls are TRBV19 and TRBJ1-2; unclear D gene. The CDR3 runs to 11 residues. Germline loops: CDR1 LNHDA, CDR2 SQIVND (reference sequence). V lost 7 bases and J lost 8, with 11 bases in between.

The chain is built from TRBV5-8 and TRBJ1-5; the D is unclear. V lost 0 bases to trimming and J lost 7 bases, with 14 bases between them. This CDR3 is built from 15 residues. Germline values: CDR1 SGHTS, CDR2 YDEGEE. This CDR3 is CASSLERLLGQPQHF. For the CDR3, the DNA is TGTGCCAGCAGCTTGGAGCGGTTACTTGGACAGCCCCAGCATTTT.

The chain is built from TRBV11-2 and TRBJ1-6; no firm D call. CDR1 is SGHAT, CDR2 FQNNGV, per germline. Trimming shortened V by 0 bases and J by 5 bases, and 11 bases separated the two germline ends. There are 16 residues in the CDR3. CDR3: CASSLDPGRDNSPLHF. CDR3 DNA: TGTGCCAGCAGCTTAGATCCAGGTAGAGATAATTCACCCCTCCACTTT.

This rearrangement joins TRBV9 to TRBJ2-3; TRBD2 matches at 13 bases. J lost 0 bases, V lost 4 bases, and 8 bases had no gene match. The germline gives CDR1 SGDLS, CDR2 YYNGEE. The CDR3 is 18 amino acids. In DNA, the CDR3 is TGTGCCAGCAGCCTAGGGACTAGCGGGGTCCCTAGCACAGATACGCAGTATTTT. Translated, it gives CASSLGTSGVPSTDTQYF.

The chain links TRBV5-6 to TRBJ2-4; TRBD1 might be the D (6 bases). Trimming took off 2 bases at V and 4 bases at J, with 13 bases between the two ends. The CDR3 totals 15 residues. Germline V CDR1 and CDR2: SGHDT, YYEEEE. DNA of the CDR3: TGTGCCAGCAGCTTATTCTGGACAGAAAAAAACATTCAGTACTTC. Protein: CASSLFWTEKNIQYF.

J is TRBJ1-4 and V is TRBV6-5; TRBD1 aligns across 10 bases. V lost 4 bases, J lost 7 bases, and 3 bases stayed unmatched. Germline CDR1 MNHEY, CDR2 SVGAGI. CDR3 size: 14 residues. In nucleotides, the CDR3 is TGTGCCAGCAGTTCGGGACAGGGGCGTGAAAAACTGTTTTTT. It encodes CASSSGQGREKLFF.

The chain carries TRBV3-1 (or the pseudogene TRBV3-2) and TRBJ1-1; 9 bases match TRBD1. The CDR3 runs to 15 residues. The V segment lost 0 bases and the J segment 5 bases; nucleotides outside the gene matches: 4. The germline CDR1 and CDR2 sequences are LGHDT and YNNKEL (reference sequence). Here the CDR3 reads CASSQDWTGVTEAFF. The CDR3 DNA reads as TGTGCCAGCAGCCAAGATTGGACAGGGGTTACTGAAGCTTTCTTT.

This clone was observed a few times. The chain joins TRBV9 to TRBJ1-4, with D unresolved. Per the germline V gene, CDR1 is SGDLS and CDR2 is YYNGEE. The CDR3 runs to 15 residues. Trimming shortened V by 3 bases and J by 0 bases, and 9 bases separated the two germline ends. The CDR3 region has the DNA TGTGCCAGCAGCGCTAAGTCGTCAACTAATGAAAAACTGTTTTTT. Translating gives CASSAKSSTNEKLFF.

The CDR3 nucleotides read TGTGCCAGCAGCAACCGGGGGACAGCGAATAATTCACCCCTCCACTTT. This encodes CASSNRGTANNSPLHF. The chain employs TRBV5-4 and TRBJ1-6, with TRBD1 matching 7 bases. The CDR3 sequence is 16 residues long. V gave up 4 bases and J gave up 5 bases; unmatched junction bases: 9. From germline, CDR1 is SGHNT and CDR2 YYREEE (reference sequence). The full variable domain, with the rest looked up from reference TRBV5-4 and TRBJ1-6, is ETGVTQSPTHLIKTRGQQVTLRCSSQSGHNTVSWYQQALGQGPQFIFQYYREEENGRGNFPPRFSGLQFPNYSSELNVNALELDDSALYLCASSNRGTANNSPLHFGNGTRLTVT.